The 13 T cell receptor beta chains in this list originate from one sample, sequenced in a study of blood T cell repertoires in COVID-19. The assay was immunoSEQ multiplex PCR, and TCRdb's table has in-frame clones only and misses some. The sample consists of around 100,000 clones, more than 65% of them appearing once. Material: peripheral blood. The receptors were gathered from a man aged 60 to 69 with acute or convalescent COVID-19.

The CDR3 nucleotides are TGTGCCAGTAGTAGGTTAGTGGACAGTGACTACGAGCAGTACTTC. Amino acid sequence: CASSRLVDSDYEQYF. The chain has TRBV19 and TRBJ2-7; D may be TRBD1 (6 bases). Germline CDR1 reads LNHDA; CDR2 reads SQIVND (reference sequence). V lost 4 bases and J lost 3, with 16 bases in between. The length of the CDR3 is 15 residues. The full variable domain, in which reference TRBV19 and TRBJ2-7 provide the parts outside the CDR3, is DGGITQSPKYLFRKEGQNVTLSCEQNLNHDAMYWYRQDPGQGLRLIYYSQIVNDFQKGDIAEGYSVSREKKESFPLTVTSAQKNPTAFYLCASSRLVDSDYEQYFGPGTRLTVT.

At least ten counts were recorded for this clone. This chain uses TRBV30 with TRBJ2-5; TRBD2 matches 12 bases. Germline CDR1 is GTSNPN and CDR2 is SVGIG (reference sequence). V dropped 2 bases and J dropped 5; count of bases not matched to a gene: 18. The CDR3 loop spans 19 amino acids. The CDR3, as DNA: TGTGCCTGGAGTCCGGCTAGCGGGGGGGCCCTGCTCCGTTTGGAGACCCAGTACTTC. It specifies CAWSPASGGALLRLETQYF.

The chain carries TRBV29-1 and TRBJ1-2; D ambiguous. The CDR3 is 11 residues long. Trimming stripped 3 bases from V and 7 bases from J, with 9 bases between. Per germline, CDR1 SQVTM and CDR2 ANQGSEA. The CDR3 coding sequence is TGCAGCGTTGACCCCTACTTTGGCTACACCTTC. This codes for CSVDPYFGYTF.

The chain is built from TRBV19 and TRBJ1-2; 8 bases fit TRBD1. There are 16 residues in the CDR3. V lost 3 bases to trimming and J lost 7 bases; unmatched junction nucleotides: 13. CDR1 is LNHDA and CDR2 is SQIVND in the germline V gene (reference sequence). The DNA for the CDR3 is TGTGCCAGTAGTATCTCCGGGACAGGTATTTCGGGTGGCTACACCTTC. Translating gives CASSISGTGISGGYTF.

This clone occurred once. The chain joins TRBV19 to TRBJ2-1; TRBD1 is a possible D gene (5 bases). V shed 5 bases and J shed 0 bases, with 20 bases lying between them. The germline CDR1 and CDR2 sequences are LNHDA and SQIVND (reference sequence). CDR3 length: 18 residues. The CDR3 loop is CASSPKGLDSYSYNEQFF. CDR3 nucleotide sequence: TGTGCCAGTAGTCCAAAGGGCTTAGACAGTTACTCCTACAATGAGCAGTTCTTC.

The CDR3 here is CASSLLGGGRGNEQFF. Here the CDR3 DNA reads TGCGCCAGCAGCCTATTAGGGGGAGGCAGGGGGAATGAGCAGTTCTTC. The V and J genes are TRBV5-1 and TRBJ2-1, with D perhaps matching TRBD1 (7 bases). Trimming left V 4 bases short and J 7 bases short, with 21 bases between. Per the germline V gene, CDR1 is SGHRS and CDR2 is YFSETQ. CDR3 length equals 16 residues. Complete variable domain (other parts from reference TRBV5-1 and TRBJ2-1): KAGVTQTPRYLIKTRGQQVTLSCSPISGHRSVSWYQQTPGQGLQFLFEYFSETQRNKGNFPGRFSGRQFSNSRSEMNVSTLELGDSALYLCASSLLGGGRGNEQFFGPGTRLTVL.

In regard to this clone: At the DNA level, this CDR3 is encoded by other sequences in the same sample as well. This chain uses TRBV7-2 with TRBJ1-2; 9 bases fit TRBD1. Germline V CDR1 and CDR2: SGHTA, FQGNSA. The CDR3 runs to 15 residues. Losses at the gene ends were 1 base for V and 2 bases for J; bases not matched to a gene: 2. The CDR3 sequence: CASSLGGTGNYGYTF. The CDR3 nucleotides are TGTGCCAGCAGCTTAGGTGGGACAGGGAACTATGGCTACACCTTC.

V usage is TRBV7-9 and J usage is TRBJ2-7; 7 nucleotides match TRBD1. The junction had 5 bases not matched to a gene; V was cut back by 0 bases and J by 6 bases. The CDR3 extends over 14 amino acids. CDR1 is SEHNR, CDR2 FQNEAQ, per germline (reference sequence). CDR3 nucleotide sequence: TGTGCCAGCAGCTTAGCAGGGGGCGCGTCCGAGCAGTACTTC. This translates into CASSLAGGASEQYF. Full variable domain (missing parts from reference TRBV7-9 and TRBJ2-7): DTGVSQNPRHKITKRGQNVTFRCDPISEHNRLYWYRQTLGQGPEFLTYFQNEAQLEKSRLLSDRFSAERPKGSFSTLEIQRTEQGDSAMYLCASSLAGGASEQYFGPGTRLTVT.

The chain carries TRBV18 and TRBJ1-5; 7 bases fit TRBD1. The germline V gene encodes CDR1 KGHSH and CDR2 LQKENI. The CDR3 sequence is 12 residues long. V shed 4 bases, J shed 9 bases, and the junction held 3 bases outside the gene matches. CDR3 coding DNA: TGTGCCAGCTCACGACAGGGCCCGCCCCAGCATTTT. This translates into CASSRQGPPQHF.

This clone showed up just a few times. This chain joins TRBV7-6 and TRBJ2-7, with TRBD1 as a possible D gene (6 bases). The CDR3 is 16 residues long. Deletions cut 1 base from V and 4 bases from J, with 17 bases between. Germline CDR1 and CDR2: SGHVS and FNYEAQ. The CDR3: CASSLGGRGRVYEQYF. For the CDR3, the DNA is TGTGCCAGCAGCTTAGGCGGAAGGGGGAGAGTTTACGAGCAGTACTTC.

This rearrangement joins TRBV7-2 to TRBJ2-6; D not resolved. The CDR3 covers 18 residues. V lost 0 bases to trimming and J lost 0 bases, with 12 bases between them. Germline V gene lookup returns CDR1 SGHTA and CDR2 FQGNSA. CDR3 protein: CASSLAGGTSSGANVLTF. Here the CDR3 DNA reads TGTGCCAGCAGCTTAGCTGGCGGCACGAGCTCTGGGGCCAACGTCCTGACTTTC.

The chain is built from TRBV30 and TRBJ1-3; D is uncertain. This CDR3 has 12 amino acids. Germline V gene lookup returns CDR1 GTSNPN and CDR2 SVGIG (reference sequence). V dropped 5 bases and J dropped 4 bases, with 9 bases sitting between them. CDR3 nucleotides: TGTGCCTGGGGACTGACCGGAAACACCATATATTTT. Amino acid sequence: CAWGLTGNTIYF.

J is TRBJ1-1 and V is TRBV6-5; D possibly corresponds to TRBD1 (6 bases). Germline values: CDR1 MNHEY, CDR2 SVGAGI. CDR3 length equals 14 residues. V lost 6 bases and J lost 4, with 15 bases in between. The CDR3 sequence is CASRNQGKGTEAFF. In DNA, the CDR3 is TGTGCCAGCAGGAACCAGGGGAAAGGCACTGAAGCTTTCTTT.